The clone carrying this TCR beta chain was seen once. TCRdb's table, derived via immunoSEQ multiplex PCR, lists solely in-frame clones and lacks some. The sample records just under 100,000 clones, about 96% being singletons. The sample originates from a study of technical replicates of blood from a few donors. The length of the CDR3 is 15 residues. Germline CDR1 SGHDN, CDR2 FVKESK. V was trimmed by 5 bases and J by 4 bases, leaving 14 bases between them. The sequence was collected from a human donor in good health. Sequenced material: T cells isolated from PBMCs. J is TRBJ2-2 and V is TRBV14; D is possibly TRBD2 (6 bases). The CDR3 nucleotides read TGTGCCAGCAGCGGGGCGGGACTTACCACCGGGGAGCTGTTTTTT. Translating it yields CASSGAGLTTGELFF.